Listed below are T cell receptor beta chains from one sample, sequenced in a study of vaccination and CD4 T cells after COVID-19. Their specific antigens are unknown. TCRdb reprocessed the PCR reads via MiXCR and lists one record per CDR3 protein. This table holds 11,000 or so distinct CDR3 sequences, less than 70% found once. The source material was CD4+ T cells from blood, cultured in vitro. These receptors all come from a human donor who had recovered from COVID-19. Both conserved end residues are part of each CDR3. The D gene is left open where the match is weak. Not every row has a clone size; where given, it reads once, few, many or a size class.

v_gene	d_gene	j_gene	abundance	CDR3aa	CDR3nt
TRBV20-1	TRBD2	TRBJ2-3	few	CSGTSQRWNTQYF	TGCAGCGGGACTAGCCAGAGATGGAATACGCAGTATTTT
TRBV24-1	.	TRBJ2-2	.	CATSLRGAGELFF	TGTGCCACCAGCCTGAGGGGGGCCGGGGAGCTGTTTTTT
TRBV19	TRBD2	TRBJ2-1	once	CASSPLAGYNEQFF	TGTGCCAGTAGTCCACTAGCGGGTTACAATGAGCAGTTCTTC
TRBV6-2/TRBV6-3	TRBD2	TRBJ2-2	.	CASSEAGGTGELFF	TGTGCCAGCAGTGAGGCGGGAGGGACCGGGGAGCTGTTTTTT
TRBV7-2	.	TRBJ2-1	.	CASSFLDRGKFF	TGTGCCAGCAGCTTTTTAGACCGCGGAAAGTTCTTC
TRBV15	.	TRBJ1-2	few	CATSRVRTGNRGYTF	TGTGCCACCAGCAGAGTTCGGACGGGAAACAGAGGCTACACCTTC
TRBV5-8	.	TRBJ1-6	.	CASSLIQGVGSPLHF	TGTGCCAGCAGCCTAATACAGGGAGTAGGGTCACCCCTCCACTTT
TRBV7-2	TRBD1	TRBJ1-4	.	CASSLDGTANEKLFF	TGTGCCAGCAGCTTAGATGGGACAGCTAATGAAAAACTGTTTTTT
TRBV6-5	TRBD2	TRBJ2-7	few	CASSSRTSYEQYF	TGTGCCAGCAGTTCCCGGACTAGCTACGAGCAGTACTTC
TRBV6-1	.	TRBJ2-2	.	CASRVFDGELFF	TGTGCCAGCCGGGTTTTTGACGGGGAGCTGTTTTTT
TRBV7-9	.	TRBJ2-2	hyperexpanded	CASSPPGAEDTGELFF	TGTGCCAGCAGCCCCCCGGGGGCCGAGGACACCGGGGAGCTGTTTTTT
TRBV7-4	TRBD2	TRBJ2-7	.	CASSVGGLAEYEQYF	TGTGCCAGCAGCGTAGGGGGACTAGCGGAGTACGAGCAGTACTTC
TRBV10-2	TRBD2	TRBJ2-1	.	CASTLGLAGVNEQFF	TGCGCCAGCACCCTGGGACTCGCGGGAGTGAATGAGCAGTTCTTC
TRBV7-8	.	TRBJ1-6	few	CASSWGRNNSPLHF	TGTGCCAGCAGCTGGGGCAGAAATAATTCACCCCTCCACTTT
TRBV19	.	TRBJ1-5	.	CASSRDGAYSNQPQHF	TGTGCCAGTAGCCGGGACGGAGCTTATAGCAATCAGCCCCAGCATTTT
TRBV25-1	.	TRBJ1-5	.	CASSEYARVQPQHF	TGTGCCAGCAGTGAATATGCCAGGGTCCAGCCCCAGCATTTT
TRBV6-1	.	TRBJ2-3	.	CASRERERHTDTQYF	TGTGCCAGCAGGGAGAGAGAGAGACACACAGATACGCAGTATTTT
TRBV20-1	.	TRBJ2-5	.	CSASPPWLWAQETQYF	TGCAGTGCTAGCCCGCCCTGGTTGTGGGCGCAAGAGACCCAGTACTTC
TRBV10-3	.	TRBJ1-2	few	CAITADAGGYGYTF	TGTGCCATCACCGCAGACGCGGGTGGCTATGGCTACACCTTC
TRBV15	.	TRBJ1-5	.	CATSRVTGAGQPQHF	TGTGCCACCAGCAGAGTCACGGGGGCCGGACAGCCCCAGCATTTT
TRBV25-1	TRBD1	TRBJ2-5	.	CASSARTGLGETQYF	TGTGCCAGCAGTGCGAGGACAGGGCTGGGGGAGACCCAGTACTTC
TRBV19	TRBD1	TRBJ1-5	.	CASRLSGTGGHQPQHF	TGTGCCAGTAGGCTTTCCGGGACAGGGGGACATCAGCCCCAGCATTTT
TRBV6-5	.	TRBJ2-3	few	CASSYSSGTDTQYF	TGTGCCAGCAGTTACTCTAGCGGCACAGATACGCAGTATTTT
TRBV11-3	TRBD1	TRBJ2-5	.	CASSQGQGSETQYF	TGTGCCAGCAGCCAGGGACAGGGGAGCGAGACCCAGTACTTC
TRBV28	.	TRBJ1-5	.	CASSGGNQPQHF	TGTGCCAGCAGTGGTGGCAATCAGCCCCAGCATTTT
TRBV20-1	.	TRBJ1-5	.	CSARVRQDSNQPQHF	TGCAGTGCTAGAGTTAGGCAGGATAGCAATCAGCCCCAGCATTTT
TRBV24-1	.	TRBJ2-5	few	CAILARHQETQYFGSLETQYF	.
TRBV12-3/TRBV12-4	TRBD2	TRBJ2-5	large	CASSPGLAGAAWYF	TGTGCCAGCAGTCCGGGACTAGCGGGAGCCGCTTGGTACTTC
TRBV19	TRBD1	TRBJ1-5	.	CASRTGVVNQPQHF	TGTGCCAGTAGAACAGGGGTAGTCAATCAGCCCCAGCATTTT
TRBV7-3	.	TRBJ2-1	few	CASSFAERNEQFF	TGTGCCAGCAGCTTCGCCGAGAGGAATGAGCAGTTCTTC
TRBV20-1	.	TRBJ2-7	.	CSAGGRDYGFIYEQYF	TGCAGTGCGGGGGGCCGGGACTATGGATTCATCTACGAGCAGTACTTC
TRBV10-3	.	TRBJ1-2	once	CAISDNRELNYGYTF	TGTGCCATCAGCGACAACAGGGAGCTCAACTATGGCTACACCTTC
TRBV28	TRBD1	TRBJ2-4	few	CASSLGQGILAKNIQYF	TGTGCCAGCAGTTTGGGACAGGGGATTTTAGCCAAAAACATTCAGTACTTC
TRBV6-1	.	TRBJ1-5	.	CASSFMTANQPQHF	TGTGCCAGCAGCTTCATGACGGCAAATCAGCCCCAGCATTTT
TRBV12-3/TRBV12-4	TRBD1	TRBJ2-2	.	CASSSQGASFLGELFF	TGTGCCAGCAGTTCCCAGGGGGCGAGTTTTCTCGGGGAGCTGTTTTTT
TRBV20-1	.	TRBJ1-1	.	CSARIGGVNTEAFF	TGCAGTGCTAGGATCGGGGGAGTGAACACTGAAGCTTTCTTT
TRBV6-5	.	TRBJ1-5	few	CASSYGGSNQPQHF	TGTGCCAGCAGTTATGGGGGAAGCAATCAGCCCCAGCATTTT
TRBV15	.	TRBJ2-7	.	CATSRQGTEQYF	TGTGCCACCAGCAGACAGGGAACCGAGCAGTACTTC
TRBV7-2	TRBD1	TRBJ2-2	few	CASSGDRVRTGELFF	TGTGCCAGCAGCGGAGACAGGGTTCGGACCGGGGAGCTGTTTTTT
TRBV6-1	TRBD1	TRBJ1-1	few	CASSERGTGVEAFF	TGTGCCAGCAGTGAAAGGGGGACAGGGGTCGAAGCTTTCTTT
TRBV11-1	.	TRBJ2-7	.	CASSTGTQSYEQYF	TGTGCCAGCAGCACCGGGACGCAGTCCTACGAGCAGTACTTC
TRBV7-3	.	TRBJ2-5	.	CASSLSREETQYF	TGTGCCAGCAGCTTATCCAGAGAAGAGACCCAGTACTTC
TRBV3-1	.	TRBJ2-7	.	CASSQGVGFAEQYF	TGTGCCAGCAGCCAAGGAGTGGGGTTTGCCGAGCAGTACTTC
TRBV10-3	.	TRBJ2-7	.	CAISVGARRTYEQYF	TGTGCCATCAGTGTTGGGGCCCGGCGGACCTACGAGCAGTACTTC
TRBV30	.	TRBJ1-1	.	CAWHPGPTNTEAFF	TGTGCCTGGCATCCTGGACCGACGAACACTGAAGCTTTCTTT
TRBV5-1	.	TRBJ1-2	.	CASSPEGVANYGYTF	TGCGCCAGCAGCCCCGAGGGCGTAGCTAACTATGGCTACACCTTC
TRBV4-1	.	TRBJ1-6	.	CASSRSGPGDSVSSYNSPLHF	TGCGCCAGCAGCCGGAGCGGGCCCGGGGACTCCGTCAGCTCCTATAATTCACCCCTCCACTTT
TRBV7-9	.	TRBJ1-6	few	CASSLATNSPLHF	TGTGCCAGCAGCTTAGCGACCAATTCACCCCTCCACTTT
TRBV20-1	TRBD2	TRBJ2-5	once	CSAGPSSGRWETQYF	TGCAGTGCCGGACCTTCTAGCGGGAGGTGGGAGACCCAGTACTTC
TRBV5-4	TRBD2	TRBJ2-3	.	CASSSVLAGVRDTQYF	TGTGCCAGCAGTTCCGTCCTAGCGGGAGTTCGTGATACGCAGTATTTT
TRBV20-1	TRBD1	TRBJ1-5	.	CSARNPDRVSNQPQHF	TGCAGTGCTAGGAACCCAGACAGGGTCTCTAATCAGCCCCAGCATTTT
TRBV28	.	TRBJ2-5	.	CASSLISRADETQYF	TGTGCCAGCAGTTTAATAAGCAGGGCTGATGAGACCCAGTACTTC
TRBV11-2	.	TRBJ1-2	few	CASSLSNYGYTF	TGTGCCAGCAGCTTATCGAACTATGGCTACACCTTC
TRBV5-1	TRBD2	TRBJ2-1	.	CASSLGAGDRDEQFF	TGCGCCAGCAGCTTGGGAGCGGGAGATAGGGATGAGCAGTTCTTC